These T cell receptor beta chains were read from a single sample in a study of OX40 agonist ivuxolimab in advanced cancers. Assay used: immunoSEQ multiplex PCR; TCRdb lists only in-frame clones, some missing. Seen here are approximately 47,000 clones, roughly 90% observed once, and the top ten hold 45% to 55%. The sample consisted of CD4+ or CD8+ T cells sorted from blood, taken in a trial of the OX40 agonist ivuxolimab. These receptors were collected from an adult with an advanced solid tumor such as melanoma, head and neck, liver or kidney cancer. The CDR3 runs from the conserved cysteine through the conserved F or W. Fields, in order: J gene, V gene, CDR3 protein.

>TRBJ2-7|TRBV5-6
CASSLGQGGSYEQYF
>TRBJ1-6|TRBV5-5
CASSSDVGLYNSPLHF
>TRBJ1-3|TRBV30
CAWSVIGTGNTIYF
>TRBJ2-2|TRBV7-2
CASSLTALNTGELFF
>TRBJ2-1|TRBV4-1
CASSQARGARNEQFF
>TRBJ1-4|TRBV27
CASSLVRNEKLFF
>TRBJ2-5|TRBV15
CATSRRTGLGGETQYF
>TRBJ2-2|TRBV7-6
CASSPSLLNIANTGELFF
>TRBJ2-7|TRBV5-4
CASSRGVYEQYF
>TRBJ2-1|TRBV11-2
CASSLATYYNEQFF
>TRBJ1-1|TRBV10-1
CASGIIGGDTEAFF
>TRBJ2-5|TRBV6-5
CASSFDGETQYF
>TRBJ1-1|TRBV5-6
CASSLPLQGLGTEAFF
>TRBJ1-1|TRBV9
CASSESTGASTEAFF
>TRBJ2-1|TRBV9
CASSQLAGEGNEQFF
>TRBJ2-3|TRBV4-3
CASSQGTRDRYTDTQYF